The present T cell receptor (beta chain) was sequenced within a study of blood T cell repertoires in COVID-19. Study context: Samples taken during acute and convalescent COVID-19 were collected in the United States, Italy and Spain. Nucleic acid was either cDNA or gDNA, and it came from T cells, B-cell-depleted T cells, or PBMCs.

There are 14 residues in the CDR3. The J segment lost 5 bases and the V segment lost 6 bases, leaving 9 bases of the junction unmatched. Germline-derived CDR1 and CDR2 are MGHRA and YSYEKL. Under the authors' procedure: The authors estimated nucleated cell counts from reference gene primer amplification. Using immunoSEQ multiplex PCR, the repertoire was profiled, and TCRdb retains in-frame clones only, with some absent. That table furnishes V, J and clone size, whereas the DNA furnished D and trimming. The sample yields 120,000 or so clones, just over 70% seen once. The sample consisted of peripheral blood. The receptor was derived from a human donor with acute or convalescent COVID-19. The donor label of this sample is uncertain. V gene TRBV4-1 combines with J gene TRBJ1-1; 7 bases are a match to TRBD1. In nucleotides, the CDR3 is TGCGCCAGCAGTAGAACAGGGGTTCAAACTGAAGCTTTCTTT. Protein: CASSRTGVQTEAFF.